This TCR beta chain was documented in a study of control samples from healthy donors and cancer patients. This table comes from immunoSEQ multiplex PCR, and its TCRdb copy is limited to in-frame clones, with some not included. Here the sample spans roughly 100,000 clones, roughly 92% being singletons. V dropped 8 bases and J dropped 6 bases, with 14 bases sitting between them. The CDR3 length is 13 residues. Germline V CDR1 and CDR2: WNHNN, SYGVQD (reference sequence). Sequencing used blood. The chain combines TRBV10-1 with TRBJ2-1; TRBD1 is a possible D gene (5 bases). The sequence derives from a human donor in good health. The donor label of this sample is uncertain. This CDR3 reads CASSTGRSNEQFF. The CDR3 DNA reads TGCGCCAGCTCAACAGGCCGATCCAATGAGCAGTTCTTC.